These 2 T cell receptor beta chains were sequenced from one sample in a study of CD8+CD57+ T cells in acquired aplastic anemia. TCR beta VDJ and CDR3 profiling used genomic DNA as template. TCRdb re-derived calls from the reads in MiXCR, one entry per CDR3 protein. The sample holds hundreds of thousands of distinct CDR3 sequences; under 80% are singletons and the top ten take under 5%. Sequenced input: sorted CD4+, CD8+, or CD8+CD57+ T cells (not recorded which) from PBMCs. Receptors were obtained from a human donor in good health, serving as a control.

The rearrangement joins TRBV7-2 to TRBJ2-3, with 7 nucleotides matching TRBD2. Germline assignment: CDR1 SGHTA and CDR2 FQGNSA. Losses at the gene ends were 6 bases for V and 15 bases for J; bases not matched to a gene: 21. The CDR3 is made up of 15 amino acids. For the CDR3, the DNA is TGTGCCAGCAGACTAGCGCCGGGCACCACGCATACGGTCTATTTT. Translating gives CASRLAPGTTHTVYF.

This clonotype came up once. The CDR3 is CASSSGSGRTSDTQFF. The DNA of the CDR3 is TGTGCCAGCAGCTCAGGTTCCGGCCGTACCTCAGATACGCAGTTCTTC. The genes are TRBV7-2 and TRBJ2-1; D unclear. Germline CDR1 SGHTA, CDR2 FQGNSA. CDR3 length: 16 amino acids. V lost 4 bases and J 12 bases, leaving 25 bases between the germline ends.